Following are 10 T cell receptor beta chains from one sample sequenced in a study of cytomegalovirus exposure and HLA in healthy donors. Both 60 Vbeta primers and 13 Jbeta primers went into the PCR. Assay used: immunoSEQ multiplex PCR; TCRdb lists only in-frame clones, some missing. The sample shows tens of thousands of clones, 81% of them seen only once. The source material was PBMCs. The receptor source for this set is a girl aged 2 to 10 in good health and CMV-seropositive.

The table lists this clone with a few counts. The chain carries TRBV30 and TRBJ1-5, with a weak D call TRBD1 (5 bases). Germline lookup yields CDR1 GTSNPN and CDR2 SVGIG (reference sequence). This CDR3 has 16 residues. V shed 0 bases and J shed 0 bases, with 12 bases lying between them. The CDR3 sequence is CAWSVRGGDSNQPQHF. The CDR3 coding sequence is TGTGCCTGGAGTGTACGTGGGGGGGATAGCAATCAGCCCCAGCATTTT.

The gene calls are TRBV25-1 and TRBJ2-7; a possible D gene is TRBD1 (6 bases). The length of the CDR3 is 16 residues. Germline loops: CDR1 MGHDK, CDR2 SYGVNS. The ends were cut back, 5 bases at V and 0 bases at J, with 17 bases in the middle. This CDR3 reads CASSPGGLMGSYEQYF. The CDR3 nucleotides are TGTGCCAGCAGTCCTGGGGGCCTCATGGGCTCCTACGAGCAGTACTTC.

The chain links TRBV25-1 to TRBJ1-1, with D uncertain. Trimming took off 3 bases at V and 8 bases at J, with 13 bases between the two ends. The germline CDR1 and CDR2 sequences are MGHDK and SYGVNS. This CDR3 is built from 13 residues. This CDR3 reads CASSEGPTVEAFF. The CDR3 coding sequence is TGTGCCAGCAGTGAGGGCCCCACAGTGGAAGCTTTCTTT.

The J gene is TRBJ2-1, the V gene TRBV29-1; TRBD2 agrees at 14 bases. Germline assignment: CDR1 SQVTM and CDR2 ANQGSEA. J gave up 4 bases and V 7 bases, and 12 bases lay outside the gene matches. This CDR3 is 17 amino acids long. The DNA for the CDR3 is TGCAGCGCCGGAACCGGGACTAGCGGGAGTTTGTACAATGAGCAGTTCTTC. Encoded protein: CSAGTGTSGSLYNEQFF.

This rearrangement joins TRBV6-5 to TRBJ1-1, with TRBD1 matching 8 bases. The CDR3 has 15 amino acids. Germline V gene data show CDR1 as MNHEY and CDR2 as SVGAGI. The trim removed 5 bases at V and 1 base at J, leaving 6 bases unmatched. The DNA of the CDR3 is TGTGCCAGCAGTGCGGCGGGACAGGCGAACACTGAAGCTTTCTTT. Translation gives CASSAAGQANTEAFF.

This rearrangement joins TRBV29-1 to TRBJ2-7, with D possibly TRBD1 on 5 matching bases. The CDR3 extends over 12 amino acids. The germline V gene encodes CDR1 SQVTM and CDR2 ANQGSEA. V was cut by 6 bases and J by 3 bases, with 12 bases left in between. The CDR3 DNA is TGCAGCGTAGTACCGACAGACTACGAGCAGTACTTC. It specifies CSVVPTDYEQYF.

The chain carries TRBV7-7 and TRBJ1-1; D call uncertain. V gave up 5 bases and J gave up 1 base, with 8 bases separating them. This CDR3 has 13 residues. From germline, CDR1 is SSHAT and CDR2 FNYEAQ (reference sequence). The CDR3: CASSLDKNTEAFF. The CDR3 DNA reads as TGTGCCAGCAGCCTCGACAAGAACACTGAAGCTTTCTTT.

The V call is TRBV19, the J call TRBJ2-4; D is perhaps TRBD2 (6 bases). This CDR3 contains 12 residues. The V and J ends lost 11 bases and 9 bases respectively, with 17 bases between them. Per the germline V gene, CDR1 is LNHDA and CDR2 is SQIVND (reference sequence). CDR3 loop: CAGPWVRGIQYF. The DNA of the CDR3 is TGTGCCGGCCCTTGGGTGCGGGGCATTCAGTACTTC.

This chain joins TRBV5-1 and TRBJ2-7, with 8 bases matching TRBD2. The CDR3 covers 13 residues. CDR1 SGHRS and CDR2 YFSETQ come from the germline V gene. V shed 1 base, J shed 4 bases, and the junction held 1 base outside the gene matches. The CDR3: CASSLPSGYEQYF. The CDR3 DNA reads TGCGCCAGCAGCTTGCCTAGCGGGTACGAGCAGTACTTC.

The rearrangement links TRBV6-5 to TRBJ2-7; perhaps TRBD1 as D (5 bases). V lost 6 bases to trimming and J lost 7 bases, with 19 bases between them. Germline CDR1 MNHEY, CDR2 SVGAGI. The CDR3 contains 14 residues. CDR3 sequence reads: CASRTGQLSLEQYF. The CDR3 region has the DNA TGTGCCAGCAGAACCGGACAACTGAGTTTGGAGCAGTACTTC.